This TCR beta chain appears in the sequencing data of a study of T cell repertoires in cytomegalovirus infection. Study overall: Carrying CMV and the relevant HLA type showed in public TCR beta signatures. Notes on the study in general: Dominating the ex vivo response were TCR beta clonotypes that were CMV-specific and HLA-C-restricted. Summed frequency of public TCR beta families distinguished CMV carriers with the relevant HLA.

Trimming cost V 10 bases and J 8 bases; bases outside gene matches: 11. The CDR3 runs to 14 residues. Germline V CDR1 and CDR2: SGHAT, FQNNGV. One entry per CDR3 protein, called by TCRdb with MiXCR from the reads. The table records about 450,000 distinct CDR3 sequences, under 40% of them present only once. This clonotype was picked up a small number of times. Its target is unknown. Sequenced sample: PBMCs. This sequence joins TRBV11-2 and TRBJ2-1; 10 bases align to TRBD2. This receptor was identified in a human donor in good health (CMV status not recorded). Some clones in this sample may be carry-over from other donors' samples. The CDR3: CATGKSGGAYEQFF. The CDR3, as DNA: TGTGCCACCGGGAAAAGCGGGGGGGCTTATGAGCAGTTCTTC.